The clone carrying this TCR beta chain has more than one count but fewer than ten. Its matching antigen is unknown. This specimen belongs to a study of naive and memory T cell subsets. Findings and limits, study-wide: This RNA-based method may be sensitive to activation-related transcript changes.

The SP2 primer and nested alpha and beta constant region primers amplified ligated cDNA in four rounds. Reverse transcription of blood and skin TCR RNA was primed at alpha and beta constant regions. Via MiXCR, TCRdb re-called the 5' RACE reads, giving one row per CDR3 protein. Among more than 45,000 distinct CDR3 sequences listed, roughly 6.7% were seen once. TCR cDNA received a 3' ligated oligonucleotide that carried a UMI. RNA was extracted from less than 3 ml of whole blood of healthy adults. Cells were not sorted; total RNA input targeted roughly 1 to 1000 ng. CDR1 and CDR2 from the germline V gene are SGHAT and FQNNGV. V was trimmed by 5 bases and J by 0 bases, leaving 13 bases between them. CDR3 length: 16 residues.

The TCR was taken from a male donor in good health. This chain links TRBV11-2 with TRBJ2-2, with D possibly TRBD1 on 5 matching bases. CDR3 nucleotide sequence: TGTGCCAGCAGCCTAAACCAGGGCCCGAACACCGGGGAGCTGTTTTTT. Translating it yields CASSLNQGPNTGELFF.